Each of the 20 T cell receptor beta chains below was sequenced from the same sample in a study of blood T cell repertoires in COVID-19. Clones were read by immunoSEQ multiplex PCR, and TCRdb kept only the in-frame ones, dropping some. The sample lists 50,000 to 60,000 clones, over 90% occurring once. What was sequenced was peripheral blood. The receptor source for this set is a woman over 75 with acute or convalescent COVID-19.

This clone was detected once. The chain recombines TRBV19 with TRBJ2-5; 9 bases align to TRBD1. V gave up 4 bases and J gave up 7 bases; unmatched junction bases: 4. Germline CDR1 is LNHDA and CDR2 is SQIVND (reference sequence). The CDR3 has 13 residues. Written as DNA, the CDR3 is TGTGCCAGTAGTAGACCGGGACAGGGGACCCAGTACTTC. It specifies CASSRPGQGTQYF.

The CDR3 loop reads CASSSGGGQGPYNEQFF. DNA for the CDR3: TGCGCCAGCAGCTCGGGGGGTGGGCAGGGACCCTACAATGAGCAGTTCTTC. The chain combines TRBV5-1 with TRBJ2-1; 7 positions agree with TRBD2. CDR1 and CDR2 (germline): SGHRS, YFSETQ. V lost 3 bases, J lost 2 bases, and 11 bases stayed unmatched. The CDR3 extends over 17 amino acids. Full variable domain (remainder filled in from reference TRBV5-1 and TRBJ2-1): KAGVTQTPRYLIKTRGQQVTLSCSPISGHRSVSWYQQTPGQGLQFLFEYFSETQRNKGNFPGRFSGRQFSNSRSEMNVSTLELGDSALYLCASSSGGGQGPYNEQFFGPGTRLTVL.

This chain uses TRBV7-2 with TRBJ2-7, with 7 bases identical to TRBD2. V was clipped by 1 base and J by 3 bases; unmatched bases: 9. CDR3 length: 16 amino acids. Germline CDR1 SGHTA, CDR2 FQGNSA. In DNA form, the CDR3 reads TGTGCCAGCAGCTTAGGGGGGAGCGGGATGGGCTACGAGCAGTACTTC. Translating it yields CASSLGGSGMGYEQYF.

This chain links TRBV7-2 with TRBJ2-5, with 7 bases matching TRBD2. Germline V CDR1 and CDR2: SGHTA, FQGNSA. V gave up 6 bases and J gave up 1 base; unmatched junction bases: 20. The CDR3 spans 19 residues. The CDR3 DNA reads TGTGCCAGCAGTAAAATCACGGGAGGCCGACGTTGGGGCCAAGAGACCCAGTACTTC. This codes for CASSKITGGRRWGQETQYF. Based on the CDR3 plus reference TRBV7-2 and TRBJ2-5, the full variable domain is GAGVSQSPSNKVTEKGKDVELRCDPISGHTALYWYRQSLGQGLEFLIYFQGNSAPDKSGLPSDRFSAERTGGSVSTLTIQRTQQEDSAVYLCASSKITGGRRWGQETQYFGPGTRLLVL.

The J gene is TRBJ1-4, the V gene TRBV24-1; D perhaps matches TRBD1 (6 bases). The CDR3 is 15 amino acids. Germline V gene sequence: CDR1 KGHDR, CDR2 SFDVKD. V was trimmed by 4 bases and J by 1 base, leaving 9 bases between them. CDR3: CATSEGGRTNEKLFF. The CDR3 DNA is TGTGCCACCAGTGAGGGGGGGCGAACTAATGAAAAACTGTTTTTT.

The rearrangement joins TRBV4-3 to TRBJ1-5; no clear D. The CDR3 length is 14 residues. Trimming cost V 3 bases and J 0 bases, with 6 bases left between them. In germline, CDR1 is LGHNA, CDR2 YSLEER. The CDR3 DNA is TGCGCCAGCAGCCAGGACTATAGCAATCAGCCCCAGCATTTT. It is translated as CASSQDYSNQPQHF.

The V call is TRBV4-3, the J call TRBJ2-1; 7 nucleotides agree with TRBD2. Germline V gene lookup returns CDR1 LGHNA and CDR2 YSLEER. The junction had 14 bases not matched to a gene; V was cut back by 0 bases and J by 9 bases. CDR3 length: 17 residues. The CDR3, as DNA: TGCGCCAGCAGCCAAGAGGGAGGGACTCCCGTTAGGGGTGAGCAGTTCTTC. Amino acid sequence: CASSQEGGTPVRGEQFF.

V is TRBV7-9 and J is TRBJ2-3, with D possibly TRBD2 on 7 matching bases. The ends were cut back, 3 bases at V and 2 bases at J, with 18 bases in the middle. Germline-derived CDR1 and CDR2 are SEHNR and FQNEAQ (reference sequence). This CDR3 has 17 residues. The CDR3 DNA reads TGTGCCAGCAGCTTGGCGCTAGCGGAGGGGGTCACAGATACGCAGTATTTT. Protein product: CASSLALAEGVTDTQYF.

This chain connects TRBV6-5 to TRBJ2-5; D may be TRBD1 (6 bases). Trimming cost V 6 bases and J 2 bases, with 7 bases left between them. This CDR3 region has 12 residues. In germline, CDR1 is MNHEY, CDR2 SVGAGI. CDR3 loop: CASRGQQETQYF. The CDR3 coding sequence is TGTGCCAGCAGAGGACAGCAAGAGACCCAGTACTTC.

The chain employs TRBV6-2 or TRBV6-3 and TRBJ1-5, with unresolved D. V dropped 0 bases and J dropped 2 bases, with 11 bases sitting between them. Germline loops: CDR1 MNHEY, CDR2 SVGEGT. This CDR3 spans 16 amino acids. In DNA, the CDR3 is TGTGCCAGCAGTTACTCGGTCACCTGGCGCAATCAGCCCCAGCATTTT. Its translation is CASSYSVTWRNQPQHF.

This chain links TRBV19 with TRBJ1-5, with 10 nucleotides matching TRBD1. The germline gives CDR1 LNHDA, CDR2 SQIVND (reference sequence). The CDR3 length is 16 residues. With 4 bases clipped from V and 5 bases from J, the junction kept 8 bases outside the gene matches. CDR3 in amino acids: CASSRGGQGLHQPQHF. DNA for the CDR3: TGTGCCAGTAGTAGGGGGGGACAGGGGCTACATCAGCCCCAGCATTTT.

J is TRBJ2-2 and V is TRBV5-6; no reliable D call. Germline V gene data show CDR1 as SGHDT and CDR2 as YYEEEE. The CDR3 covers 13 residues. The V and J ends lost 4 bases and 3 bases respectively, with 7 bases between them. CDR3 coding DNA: TGTGCCAGCAGCCCAGGATACACCGGGGAGCTGTTTTTT. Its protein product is CASSPGYTGELFF.

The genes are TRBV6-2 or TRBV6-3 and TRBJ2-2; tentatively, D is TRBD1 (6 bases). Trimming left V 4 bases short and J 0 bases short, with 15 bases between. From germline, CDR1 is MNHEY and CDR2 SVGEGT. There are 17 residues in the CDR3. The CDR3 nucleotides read TGTGCCAGCAGTTCAGATTCGACAGGAACGAACACCGGGGAGCTGTTTTTT. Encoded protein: CASSSDSTGTNTGELFF.

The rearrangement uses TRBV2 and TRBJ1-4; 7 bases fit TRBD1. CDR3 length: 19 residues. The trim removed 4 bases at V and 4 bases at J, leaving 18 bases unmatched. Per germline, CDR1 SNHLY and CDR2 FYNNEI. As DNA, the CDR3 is TGTGCCAGCAGTGTAGATAAAGGACAGGTCCTGCGCGATAATGAAAAACTGTTTTTT. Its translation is CASSVDKGQVLRDNEKLFF.

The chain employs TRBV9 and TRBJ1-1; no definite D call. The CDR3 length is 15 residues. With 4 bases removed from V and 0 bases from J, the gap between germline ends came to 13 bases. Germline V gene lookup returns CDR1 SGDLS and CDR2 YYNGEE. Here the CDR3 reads CASSYRQDMNTEAFF. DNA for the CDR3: TGTGCCAGCAGCTATCGACAAGACATGAACACTGAAGCTTTCTTT.

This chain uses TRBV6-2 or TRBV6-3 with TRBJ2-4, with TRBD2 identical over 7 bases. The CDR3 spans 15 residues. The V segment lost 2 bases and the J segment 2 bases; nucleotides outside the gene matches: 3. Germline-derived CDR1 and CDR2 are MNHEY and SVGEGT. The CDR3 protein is CASSYGGEPKNIQYF. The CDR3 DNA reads TGTGCCAGCAGTTACGGGGGGGAGCCCAAAAACATTCAGTACTTC.

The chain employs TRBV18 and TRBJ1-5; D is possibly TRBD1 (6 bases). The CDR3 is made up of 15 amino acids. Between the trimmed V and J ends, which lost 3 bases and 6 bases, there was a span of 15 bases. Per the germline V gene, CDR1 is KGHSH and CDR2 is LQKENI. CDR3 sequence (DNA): TGTGCCAGCTCACCGGGGGGGCAGGGGCGTCAGCCCCAGCATTTT. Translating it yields CASSPGGQGRQPQHF.

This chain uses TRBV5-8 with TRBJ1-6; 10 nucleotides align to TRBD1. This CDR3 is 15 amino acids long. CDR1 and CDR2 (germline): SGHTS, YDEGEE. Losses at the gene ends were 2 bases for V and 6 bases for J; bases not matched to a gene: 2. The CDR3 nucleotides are TGTGCCAGCAGCTTTGGGGACAGGGGTAATTCACCCCTCCACTTT. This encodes CASSFGDRGNSPLHF.

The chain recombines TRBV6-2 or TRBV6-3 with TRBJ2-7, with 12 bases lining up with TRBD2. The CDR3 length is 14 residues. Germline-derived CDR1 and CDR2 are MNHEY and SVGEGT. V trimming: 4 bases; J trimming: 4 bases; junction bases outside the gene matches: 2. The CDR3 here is CASSWGTSGYEQYF. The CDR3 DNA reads TGTGCCAGCAGTTGGGGGACTAGCGGGTACGAGCAGTACTTC.

The chain's CDR3 is CASSVGYSSYNEQFF. CDR3 DNA: TGTGCCAGCAGCGTAGGGTACAGCTCCTACAATGAGCAGTTCTTC. The chain has TRBV9 and TRBJ2-1; D uncertain. The CDR3 has 15 residues. The germline CDR1 and CDR2 sequences are SGDLS and YYNGEE. Trimming removed 0 bases from V and 0 bases from J, with 7 bases in between. Variable domain in full (rest from reference TRBV9 and TRBJ2-1): DSGVTQTPKHLITATGQRVTLRCSPRSGDLSVYWYQQSLDQGLQFLIQYYNGEERAKGNILERFSAQQFPDLHSELNLSSLELGDSALYFCASSVGYSSYNEQFFGPGTRLTVL.